This TCR beta chain stems from a study of T cell clones after liver transplantation. In the study overall: Tolerance: complete withdrawal held at least one year, liver enzymes staying within twice normal. Draws occurred before transplant, before withdrawal, and after complete or failed withdrawal. Points from the study as a whole: In most of the 8 subjects, circulating graft-donor-reactive CD4 TCRbeta sequences fell significantly after transplant. Conclusions were preliminary, with small, heterogeneous patient groups.

Using immunoSEQ multiplex PCR, the repertoire was profiled, and TCRdb retains in-frame clones only, with some absent. The sample carries 85,000 to 130,000 clones, 80% to 85% recorded once. Details on this clone: No antigen is known for it.

The V gene lost 8 bases and the J gene lost 2 bases, with 13 bases spanning the gap. The CDR3 runs 15 residues. Germline V gene sequence: CDR1 MNHNS, CDR2 SASEGT. The V gene is TRBV6-1, the J gene TRBJ2-6; no reliable D call. The TCR comes from a human donor who received a liver transplant. Sample: CD4+ T cells from blood, taken before liver transplant. CDR3 sequence: CASSRPSTGANVLTF. CDR3 bases: TGTGCCAGCTCGAGACCGTCTACTGGGGCCAACGTCCTGACTTTC.